The 4 T cell receptor beta chains below come from one sample, sequenced in a study of cytomegalovirus exposure and HLA in healthy donors. PCR was performed using 60 Vbeta and 13 Jbeta primers. TCRdb keeps only in-frame clones here, not all; method: immunoSEQ multiplex PCR. The sample includes around 150,000 clones, about 64% seen only once; the top ten take 3%. Sample: PBMCs. The receptors were sampled from a young woman in good health and CMV-seropositive.

This rearrangement joins TRBV18 to TRBJ2-7, with 7 bases fitting TRBD2. CDR1 is KGHSH, CDR2 LQKENI, per germline. This CDR3 region has 15 residues. J was trimmed by 4 bases and V by 3 bases; bases with no gene match: 9. The CDR3 DNA is TGTGCCAGCTCACCCTCCCTAGCGGAGAATTACGAGCAGTACTTC. Amino acids: CASSPSLAENYEQYF.

This clone has only a few counts. The J gene is TRBJ2-2, the V gene TRBV7-2; TRBD2 aligns across 12 bases. Germline CDR1 is SGHTA and CDR2 is FQGNSA. The CDR3 sequence is 17 residues long. The V and J ends lost 4 bases and 8 bases, in that order; junction bases with no gene match: 11. The CDR3 here is CASSSLPPSGGVGELFF. For the CDR3, the DNA is TGTGCCAGCAGCTCCCTTCCCCCTAGCGGGGGGGTAGGGGAGCTGTTTTTT. Using reference TRBV7-2 and TRBJ2-2 for the parts outside the CDR3, the full variable domain is GAGVSQSPSNKVTEKGKDVELRCDPISGHTALYWYRQSLGQGLEFLIYFQGNSAPDKSGLPSDRFSAERTGGSVSTLTIQRTQQEDSAVYLCASSSLPPSGGVGELFFGEGSRLTVL.

The chain recombines TRBV13 with TRBJ1-6, with D perhaps matching TRBD1 (5 bases). Germline loops: CDR1 PRHDT, CDR2 FYEKMQ (reference sequence). The CDR3 covers 13 residues. V was trimmed by 6 bases and J by 9 bases, leaving 12 bases between them. CDR3 region: CASSRGTVSPLHF. CDR3 DNA sequence: TGTGCCAGCAGTCGCGGGACGGTTTCACCCCTCCACTTT.

The rearrangement links TRBV27 to TRBJ2-1, with TRBD2 identical over 11 bases. This CDR3 spans 16 amino acids. Unmatched junction bases numbered 6, after V lost 4 bases and J lost 4 bases. Germline V gene sequence: CDR1 MNHEY, CDR2 SMNVEV (reference sequence). The CDR3 sequence is CASSSVLAGVYNEQFF. The CDR3 DNA reads TGTGCCAGCAGTTCCGTACTAGCGGGGGTTTACAATGAGCAGTTCTTC.